The TCR beta chain under discussion was sequenced for a study of cytomegalovirus exposure and HLA in healthy donors. Study at large: Of the donors genotyped, about 410 in all, 75% to 85% fell in the Caucasian-associated ancestry cluster.

PCR used 60 Vbeta primers and 13 Jbeta primers. Assay: immunoSEQ multiplex PCR; the TCRdb copy retains only in-frame clones and omits some. Of 90,000 to 110,000 clones detected, almost 70% appear once; the ten largest clones hold under 4%. Concerning this clone: Its antigen is as yet unknown.

CDR1 is MNHNY and CDR2 is SVGAGI in the germline V gene (reference sequence). J lost 0 bases, V lost 2 bases, and 5 bases had no gene match. The CDR3 sequence is 16 residues long. The study's findings and limits: Some V segments could not be told apart, so they were left out, TRBV6-2 and TRBV6-3 among them. With later analysis, a missense DCLRE1C variant became linked to TCR beta V- and J-gene trimming. There were 164 TCR beta chains listed as cytomegalovirus-associated.

The sample consisted of PBMCs. The receptor comes from a man aged 25-45 years in good health and CMV-seronegative. The chain recombines TRBV6-6 with TRBJ2-7, with TRBD2 identical over 9 bases. For the CDR3, the DNA is TGTGCCAGCAGTTACCTCGCTAGCGGGAACTCCTACGAGCAGTACTTC. It is translated as CASSYLASGNSYEQYF.